The 19 T cell receptor beta chains presented below share a single source sample, sequenced in a study of blood T cell repertoires in COVID-19. The method was immunoSEQ multiplex PCR; TCRdb's version includes in-frame clones alone and lacks a portion of them. This table has some 150,000 clones, roughly 86% appearing once. The sequencing input was peripheral blood. These TCRs come from a man between 35 and 55 years old who had recovered from COVID-19.

The chain is built from TRBV6-2 or TRBV6-3 and TRBJ1-5; TRBD1 is a possible D gene (5 bases). Germline V gene lookup returns CDR1 MNHEY and CDR2 SVGEGT. There are 12 residues in the CDR3. V lost 5 bases, J lost 7 bases, and 9 bases lay in between. CDR3 residues: CASSLPGQPQHF. CDR3 bases: TGTGCCAGCAGTCTTCCAGGGCAGCCCCAGCATTTT.

This clone appeared a single time. This sequence joins TRBV29-1 and TRBJ2-5; 11 bases align to TRBD1. Germline V gene sequence: CDR1 SQVTM, CDR2 ANQGSEA. This CDR3 region has 14 residues. The trim removed 4 bases at V and 4 bases at J, leaving 5 bases unmatched. The CDR3 DNA reads as TGCAGCGTTGGTAGGACAGGGGGCAGAGAGACCCAGTACTTC. Its translation is CSVGRTGGRETQYF.

V gene TRBV6-2 or TRBV6-3 combines with J gene TRBJ1-3; 7 bases fit TRBD1. The CDR3 runs 14 residues. The V gene's germline CDR1 is MNHEY and CDR2 SVGEGT. V gave up 6 bases and J gave up 6 bases; unmatched junction bases: 8. The CDR3 coding sequence is TGTGCCAGCAGCCCTACGGGACAGCAAAACACCATATATTTT. It yields the protein CASSPTGQQNTIYF.

The rearrangement joins TRBV12-3 or TRBV12-4 to TRBJ1-2, with 7 bases lining up with TRBD1. The CDR3 totals 13 residues. V was pared by 7 bases and J by 7 bases, with 9 bases of the junction left unmatched. The CDR3 reads CASNLDRVGGYTF. The CDR3 region has the DNA TGTGCCAGCAACCTTGACAGGGTTGGTGGCTACACCTTC.

The chain uses TRBV7-9 and TRBJ2-7; D is ambiguous. The CDR3 sequence is 14 residues long. Germline values: CDR1 SEHNR, CDR2 FQNEAQ (reference sequence). Trimming removed 5 bases from V and 2 bases from J, with 13 bases in between. CDR3 sequence: CASSISTLTYEQYF. The CDR3 bases are TGTGCCAGCAGCATCTCGACATTAACCTACGAGCAGTACTTC.

The genes are TRBV4-3 and TRBJ1-3; no clear D gene. Germline V gives CDR1 LGHNA, CDR2 YSLEER. The length of the CDR3 is 13 residues. V gave up 1 base and J gave up 8 bases, with 9 bases separating them. The CDR3 here is CASSQGGGYTIYF. As DNA, the CDR3 is TGCGCCAGCAGCCAAGGAGGTGGTTACACCATATATTTT.

Turning to this clone: Germline is not matched at one junction end, which may reflect a read error. This rearrangement joins TRBV9 to TRBJ2-1; 8 positions match TRBD2. The CDR3 loop spans 13 amino acids. CDR1 SGDLS and CDR2 YYNGEE come from the germline V gene. The CDR3 coding sequence is TGTGCCAGCAGCGTAACGGGGGGGCCGTTTCGGCTCTTC. This codes for CASSVTGGPFRLF.

The chain has TRBV7-2 and TRBJ2-1; 9 positions match TRBD2. V was pared by 6 bases and J by 3 bases, with 9 bases of the junction left unmatched. The CDR3 spans 16 residues. Per germline, CDR1 SGHTA and CDR2 FQGNSA. CDR3: CASSRAGAGGYNEQFF. As DNA, the CDR3 is TGTGCCAGCAGTCGCGCTGGAGCGGGGGGCTACAATGAGCAGTTCTTC.

This clone occurred a few times. The gene calls are TRBV2 and TRBJ1-3, with unresolved D. Trimming stripped 4 bases from V and 3 bases from J, with 4 bases between. Germline CDR1 SNHLY, CDR2 FYNNEI. The CDR3 extends over 12 amino acids. CDR3 nucleotide sequence: TGTGCCAGCAGTGTCGGTGGAAACACCATATATTTT. It is translated as CASSVGGNTIYF.

The CDR3: CASSGTGQETQYF. CDR3 nucleotides: TGTGCCAGCAGTGGGACAGGCCAAGAGACCCAGTACTTC. The chain recombines TRBV6-2 or TRBV6-3 with TRBJ2-5; 8 nucleotides line up with TRBD1. Germline CDR1 and CDR2: MNHEY and SVGEGT. The J segment lost 1 base and the V segment lost 5 bases, leaving 0 bases of the junction unmatched. CDR3 size: 13 residues.

Notes on this clone: The sample carries other DNA sequences with the same CDR3. The rearrangement links TRBV28 to TRBJ2-4; possible D gene TRBD2, 6 bases. CDR1 and CDR2 (germline): MDHEN, SYDVKM. This CDR3 is built from 12 residues. V dropped 2 bases and J dropped 7 bases, with 6 bases sitting between them. Written as DNA, the CDR3 is TGTGCCAGCAGTTTAGGGGGGAACATTCAGTACTTC. Its translation is CASSLGGNIQYF.

The count of this clone is one. The chain uses TRBV5-8 and TRBJ1-5, with a possible D match to TRBD1 (5 bases). In germline, CDR1 is SGHTS, CDR2 YDEGEE. This CDR3 has 13 residues. The V and J ends lost 3 bases and 3 bases respectively, with 7 bases between them. CDR3 DNA: TGTGCCAGCAGCTCGGGGGTCAATCAGCCCCAGCATTTT. This sequence encodes CASSSGVNQPQHF.

This rearrangement joins TRBV5-4 to TRBJ2-7; D call uncertain. Germline CDR1 reads SGHNT; CDR2 reads YYREEE (reference sequence). This CDR3 is 15 amino acids long. Trimming cost V 1 base and J 0 bases, with 11 bases left between them. The CDR3 sequence: CASSLRQDISYEQYF. The CDR3 coding sequence is TGTGCCAGCAGCTTGCGGCAAGACATCTCCTACGAGCAGTACTTC.

This chain uses TRBV11-3 with TRBJ1-1, with D uncertain. Germline values: CDR1 SGHNT, CDR2 YENEEA. This CDR3 is 15 amino acids long. Trimming stripped 2 bases from V and 0 bases from J, with 10 bases between. The DNA of the CDR3 is TGTGCCAGCAGCTTAAGGGCGGGGATGAACACTGAAGCTTTCTTT. Translating it yields CASSLRAGMNTEAFF.

The rearrangement joins TRBV27 to TRBJ1-1; D is unresolved. The ends were cut back, 3 bases at V and 0 bases at J, with 11 bases in the middle. This CDR3 spans 15 amino acids. The germline CDR1 and CDR2 sequences are MNHEY and SMNVEV (reference sequence). CDR3 nucleotides: TGTGCCAGCAGTTTTGAGAGCCCTATGAACACTGAAGCTTTCTTT. It yields the protein CASSFESPMNTEAFF.

The V gene is TRBV2, the J gene TRBJ1-1, with D unclear. CDR1 is SNHLY and CDR2 is FYNNEI in the germline V gene. V was clipped by 3 bases and J by 2 bases, with 4 bases between them. There are 12 residues in the CDR3. The chain's CDR3 is CASSDPNTEAFF. In DNA, the CDR3 is TGTGCCAGCAGTGACCCAAACACTGAAGCTTTCTTT.

The V and J genes are TRBV4-1 and TRBJ2-1; TRBD1 matches 8 bases. CDR1 MGHRA and CDR2 YSYEKL come from the germline V gene. The CDR3 covers 15 residues. V trimming: 6 bases; J trimming: 4 bases; junction bases outside the gene matches: 8. Written as DNA, the CDR3 is TGCGCCAGCAGTCGTGGCAGGGGGCAATACAATGAGCAGTTCTTC. This codes for CASSRGRGQYNEQFF.

This clone was seen a handful of times. The chain combines TRBV12-3 or TRBV12-4 with TRBJ2-7, with TRBD1 matching over 9 bases. V was pared by 6 bases and J by 3 bases, with 0 bases of the junction left unmatched. This CDR3 region has 12 residues. The DNA of the CDR3 is TGTGCCAGCAGGACAGGGGGCTACGAGCAGTACTTC. Protein sequence: CASRTGGYEQYF.

The rearrangement links TRBV9 to TRBJ2-1, with D possibly being TRBD2 (5 bases). The V and J ends lost 1 base and 9 bases respectively, with 17 bases between them. In germline, CDR1 is SGDLS, CDR2 YYNGEE. The CDR3 spans 15 residues. CDR3 protein: CASSVSSSGLSEQFF. The CDR3 nucleotides are TGTGCCAGCAGCGTATCTAGCAGCGGACTCAGTGAGCAGTTCTTC.